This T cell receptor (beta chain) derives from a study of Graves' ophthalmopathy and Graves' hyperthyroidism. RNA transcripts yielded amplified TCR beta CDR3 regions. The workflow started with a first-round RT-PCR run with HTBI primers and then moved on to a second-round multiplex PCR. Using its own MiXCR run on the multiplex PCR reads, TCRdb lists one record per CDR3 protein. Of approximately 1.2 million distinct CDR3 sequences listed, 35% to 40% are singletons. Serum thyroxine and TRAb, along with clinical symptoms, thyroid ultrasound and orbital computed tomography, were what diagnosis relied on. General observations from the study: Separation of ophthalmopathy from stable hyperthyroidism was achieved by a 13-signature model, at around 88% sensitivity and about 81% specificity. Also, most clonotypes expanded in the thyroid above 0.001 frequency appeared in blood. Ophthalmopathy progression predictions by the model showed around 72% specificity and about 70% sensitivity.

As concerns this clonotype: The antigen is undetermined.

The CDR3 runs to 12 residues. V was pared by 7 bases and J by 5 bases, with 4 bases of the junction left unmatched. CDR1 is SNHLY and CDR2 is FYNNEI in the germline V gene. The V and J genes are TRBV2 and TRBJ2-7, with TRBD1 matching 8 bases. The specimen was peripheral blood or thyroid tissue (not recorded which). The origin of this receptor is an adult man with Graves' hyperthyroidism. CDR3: CASNQGADEQYF. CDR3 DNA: TGTGCCAGCAATCAGGGGGCGGACGAGCAGTACTTC.